This T cell receptor beta chain was sequenced during a study of blood T cell repertoires in COVID-19. As for the study in general: PBMCs, B-cell-depleted T cells, or T cells provided the cDNA or gDNA that made up the material.

Measured with immunoSEQ multiplex PCR; TCRdb has only the in-frame clones, and not every one. The sample contains around 190,000 clones, approximately 87% of which appear only once. V was cut by 5 bases and J by 2 bases, with 10 bases left in between. CDR3 length: 14 amino acids. Germline lookup yields CDR1 LGHDT and CDR2 YNNKEL (reference sequence). Sequencing used peripheral blood. The V and J genes are TRBV3-1 (or the pseudogene TRBV3-2) and TRBJ1-5, with D possibly TRBD1 on 6 matching bases. The sequence came from a man aged 70-80 years with active or convalescent COVID-19. The CDR3: CASSYRVGNQPQHF. CDR3 coding DNA: TGTGCCAGCAGCTACAGGGTGGGCAATCAGCCCCAGCATTTT.